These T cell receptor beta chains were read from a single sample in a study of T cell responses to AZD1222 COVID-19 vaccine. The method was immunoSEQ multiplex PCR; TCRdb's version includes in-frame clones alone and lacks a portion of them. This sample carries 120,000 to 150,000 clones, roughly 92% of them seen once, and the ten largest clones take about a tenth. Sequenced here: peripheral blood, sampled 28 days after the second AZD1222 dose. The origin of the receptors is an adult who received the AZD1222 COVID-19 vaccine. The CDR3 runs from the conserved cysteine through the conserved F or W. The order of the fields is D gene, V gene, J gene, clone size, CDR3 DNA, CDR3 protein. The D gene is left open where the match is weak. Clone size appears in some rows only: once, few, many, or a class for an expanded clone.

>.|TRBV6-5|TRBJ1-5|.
TGTGCCAGCAGTTACTCGGGGATAAGTCCCCAGCATTTT
CASSYSGISPQHF
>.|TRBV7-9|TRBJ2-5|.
TGTGCCAGCAGCTCAGAGCGGGCCCAAGAGACCCAGTACTTC
CASSSERAQETQYF
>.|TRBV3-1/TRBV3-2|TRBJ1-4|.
TGTGCCAGCAGCTCCCAGGGGACTAATGAAAAACTGTTTTTT
CASSSQGTNEKLFF
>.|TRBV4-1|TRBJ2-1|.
TGCGCCAGCAGCCAAGATGGAGTAATAGGCTACAATGAGCAGTTCTTC
CASSQDGVIGYNEQFF
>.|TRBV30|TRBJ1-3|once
TGTGCCTGGTGGGGGCAAGGAAACACCATATATTTT
CAWWGQGNTIYF
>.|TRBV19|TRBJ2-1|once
TGTGCCAGTAGTTACAGGGTGGTCTACAATGAGCAGTTCTTC
CASSYRVVYNEQFF
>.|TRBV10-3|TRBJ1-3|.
TGTGCCACCCGGGACTCCCCGAGCTCTGGAAACACCATATATTTT
CATRDSPSSGNTIYF
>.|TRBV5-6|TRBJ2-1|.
TGTGCCAGCAGCCCCACACCCCTTAACAATGAGCAGTTCTTC
CASSPTPLNNEQFF
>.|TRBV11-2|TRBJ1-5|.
TGTGCCAGCAGCCAGGGGAGGGGCGCGGTAGGGCAGCCCCAGCATTTT
CASSQGRGAVGQPQHF
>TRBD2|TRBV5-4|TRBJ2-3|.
TGTGCCAGCAGCTGGGGACTAGCGGGAGTGGGAGATACGCAGTATTTT
CASSWGLAGVGDTQYF
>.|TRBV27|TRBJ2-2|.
TGTGCCAGCGGAATGCGAGGGGTCACCGGGGAGCTGTTTTTT
CASGMRGVTGELFF
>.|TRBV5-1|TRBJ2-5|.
TGCGCCAGCAGCGGGGGTAACCAGGAGACCCAGTACTTC
CASSGGNQETQYF
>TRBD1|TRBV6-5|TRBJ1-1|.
TGTGCCAGCAGTAACAGGGGGCTAAGCGCTGAAGCTTTCTTT
CASSNRGLSAEAFF
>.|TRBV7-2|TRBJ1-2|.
TGTGCCAGCAGCTCTCAGGGGCACGGAGCCTCCGGGAGCTACACCTTC
CASSSQGHGASGSYTF
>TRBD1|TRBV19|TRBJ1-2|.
TGTGCCAGCCAGACAGGGGTTGTGGGCTACACCTTC
CASQTGVVGYTF
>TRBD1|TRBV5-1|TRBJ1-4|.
TGCGCCAGCAGCCGGGAGGGGGCAGGTGAAAAACTGTTTTTT
CASSREGAGEKLFF
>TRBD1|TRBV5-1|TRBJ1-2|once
TGCGCCAGCAGAGGGACAGAATTCTATGGCTACACCTTC
CASRGTEFYGYTF
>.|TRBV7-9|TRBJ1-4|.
TGTGCCAGTACTGGGCAGGTCCCCGGGGGGGAAAAACTGTTTTTT
CASTGQVPGGEKLFF
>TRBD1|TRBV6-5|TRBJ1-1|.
TGTGCCAGCAGTTCGACAGGGTGGTACACTGAAGCTTTCTTT
CASSSTGWYTEAFF
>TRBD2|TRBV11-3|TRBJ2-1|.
TGTGCCAGCAGTTGGCAGGGAGGGGATGAGCAGTTCTTC
CASSWQGGDEQFF
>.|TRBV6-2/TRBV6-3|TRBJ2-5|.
TGTGCCAGCAGTTCTGGCAGGGAGTGGCAAGAGACCCAGTACTTC
CASSSGREWQETQYF
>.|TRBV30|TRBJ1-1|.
TGTGCCTGGACCAGAGGAGTCGAGGCTTTCTTT
CAWTRGVEAFF
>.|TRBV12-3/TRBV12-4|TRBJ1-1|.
TGTGCCAGCAAGAGAGCCCTGAACACTGAAGCTTTCTTT
CASKRALNTEAFF
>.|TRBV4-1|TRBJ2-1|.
TGCGCCAGCAGCCAAGATGTCGCGGGACCTGAGCAGTTCTTC
CASSQDVAGPEQFF
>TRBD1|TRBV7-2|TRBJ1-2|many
TGTGCCAGCAGCTCGGGACAGGGGTCCACTTACTATGGCTACACCTTC
CASSSGQGSTYYGYTF
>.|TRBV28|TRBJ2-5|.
TGTGCCAGCAGTTTATGGAAGGAGGTGGAGACCCAGTACTTC
CASSLWKEVETQYF
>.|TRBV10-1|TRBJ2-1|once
TGCGCCAGCAGTGAGTCAGGGGTCAATGAGCAGTTCTTC
CASSESGVNEQFF
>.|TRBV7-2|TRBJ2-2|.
TGTGCCAGCAGCTTAGTAGGAGCCGGGGAGCTGTTTTTT
CASSLVGAGELFF
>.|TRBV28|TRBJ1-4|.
TGTGCCAGCGGAGGGGTGGGGACTAATGAAAAACTGTTTTTT
CASGGVGTNEKLFF
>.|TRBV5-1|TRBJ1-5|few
TGCGCCAGCAGCCCTACAGGGTGGAACTATCAGCCCCAGCATTTT
CASSPTGWNYQPQHF
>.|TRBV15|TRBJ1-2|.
TGTGCCACCAGCCCCCCGGGGATTGGCTACACCTTC
CATSPPGIGYTF
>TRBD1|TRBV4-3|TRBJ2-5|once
TGCGCCAGCAGCCAAGATCTTTCAGGGGGCCGGGAGACCCAGTACTTC
CASSQDLSGGRETQYF
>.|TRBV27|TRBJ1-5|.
TGTGCCAGCAGTTTATCCGACTTTTGGAACGTTCAGCCCCAGCATTTT
CASSLSDFWNVQPQHF
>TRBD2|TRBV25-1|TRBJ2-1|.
TGTGCCAGCAGTTTGCCGGGACTAGCGGGAGGCAATGAGCAGTTCTTC
CASSLPGLAGGNEQFF
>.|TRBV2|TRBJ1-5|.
TGTGCCAGCAGTTTACGACAACTCTATCAGCCCCAGCATTTT
CASSLRQLYQPQHF
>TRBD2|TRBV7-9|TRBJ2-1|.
TGTGCCAGCAGCAAGACTAGCGGGGGGCTTAATGAGCAGTTCTTC
CASSKTSGGLNEQFF
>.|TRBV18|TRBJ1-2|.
TGTGCCAGCTCACCAAGGGAGTTTAACTATGGCTACACCTTC
CASSPREFNYGYTF
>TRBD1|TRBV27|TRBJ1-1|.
TGTGCCAGCAGCCTTAGGGGGCGCTTCACTGAAGCTTTCTTT
CASSLRGRFTEAFF
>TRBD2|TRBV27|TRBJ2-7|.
TGTGCCAGCAGACCGGGACTAGCGTTAAACGAGCAGTACTTC
CASRPGLALNEQYF
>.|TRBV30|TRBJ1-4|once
TGTGCCTGGAGTGTACTAGGGGTTCTTGGTGAAAAACTGTTTTTT
CAWSVLGVLGEKLFF
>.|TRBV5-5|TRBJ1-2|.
TGTGCCAGCAGCTTGAGGGTTAACTATGGCTACACCTTC
CASSLRVNYGYTF
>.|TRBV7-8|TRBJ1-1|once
TGTGCCAGCAACCTGGGCGGGAACACTGAAGCTTTCTTT
CASNLGGNTEAFF
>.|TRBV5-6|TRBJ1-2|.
TGTGCCAGCAGCTTGATCCCCGGAGGGGAGGGCGGCTACACCTTC
CASSLIPGGEGGYTF
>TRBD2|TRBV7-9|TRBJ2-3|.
TGTGCCAGCAGCCCCGGACTAGTCAGCACAGATACGCAGTATTTT
CASSPGLVSTDTQYF
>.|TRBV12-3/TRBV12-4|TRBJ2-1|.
TGTGCCAGCAGTACAGGGTACAATGAGCAGTTCTTC
CASSTGYNEQFF
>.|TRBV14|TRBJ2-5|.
TGTGCCAGCTCCCCAGGGATGTACCAAGAGACCCAGTACTTC
CASSPGMYQETQYF
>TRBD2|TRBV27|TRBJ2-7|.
TGTGCCAGCAGTTTAAGGGCGGGAGGGCCTCCCGAGCAGTACTTC
CASSLRAGGPPEQYF
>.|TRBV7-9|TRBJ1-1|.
TGTGCCAGCAGCGGAACAGAAGCATTGAACACTGAAGCTTTCTTT
CASSGTEALNTEAFF
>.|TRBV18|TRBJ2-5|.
TGTGCCAGCTCACCAGCGCAGAGGAGGGAGACCCAGTACTTC
CASSPAQRRETQYF
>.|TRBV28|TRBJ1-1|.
TGTGCCAGCAGTTTGGGGACGGCGAACACTGAAGCTTTCTTT
CASSLGTANTEAFF
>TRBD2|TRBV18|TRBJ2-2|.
TGTGCCAGCTCACCTCCCACCGGGACTAGTTTAAATGTCGGGGAGCTGTTTTTT
CASSPPTGTSLNVGELFF
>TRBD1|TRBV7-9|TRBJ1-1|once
TGTGCCAGCAGGATGACAGGGGCTGAGAGAGGTCGGACTGAAGCTTTCTTT
CASRMTGAERGRTEAFF
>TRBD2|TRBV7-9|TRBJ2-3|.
TGTGCCAGCAGCTTAGGTCCGAACCAACTAGCGGGTTTCGCAGATACGCAGTATTTT
CASSLGPNQLAGFADTQYF
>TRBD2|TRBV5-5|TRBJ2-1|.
TGTGCCAGCAGCTTGGCTGGTAGCGGGGCCTCCTACAATGAGCAGTTCTTC
CASSLAGSGASYNEQFF